This note documents a single TCR beta chain sequence. The target antigen is unknown. The data were taken from a study of cytomegalovirus exposure and HLA in healthy donors. Regarding the study as a whole: Cytomegalovirus status was reportedly diagnosed by the classifier with high sensitivity and specificity. It was only CMV serostatus that was available as immune exposure information. Clonal expansion was found to be greater in HLA-associated TCR beta chains than in equally common others in a later analysis.

Germline V CDR1 and CDR2: MNHEY, SVGAGI. The germline V and J ends were trimmed by 4 bases and 1 base, with 16 bases remaining between them. The CDR3 has 16 amino acids. A multiplex PCR was run with 60 Vbeta primers and 13 Jbeta primers. The method was immunoSEQ multiplex PCR; TCRdb's version includes in-frame clones alone and lacks a portion of them. In the table there are some 170,000 clones, just under 80% of which are singletons. The J gene is TRBJ2-5, the V gene TRBV6-5; the D gene is possibly TRBD1 (5 bases). Sequencing input: PBMCs. This receptor was obtained from a female donor in good health and CMV-seronegative. The CDR3 sequence is CASSLRGLNPQETQYF. The CDR3 DNA sequence: TGTGCCAGCAGTTTAAGGGGCCTTAACCCCCAAGAGACCCAGTACTTC.